This TCR beta chain was recorded in a study of blood T cell repertoires in COVID-19. As for the study in general: Whether acute or convalescent, the COVID-19 samples came from the United States, Italy and Spain.

The CDR3 loop spans 16 amino acids. Germline V gene data show CDR1 as LNHDA and CDR2 as SQIVND (reference sequence). The J segment lost 4 bases and the V segment lost 5 bases, leaving 11 bases of the junction unmatched. Original processing notes: Estimated nucleated cell counts came from reference gene primer amplification. Sequencing was performed with immunoSEQ multiplex PCR; in TCRdb, only in-frame clones are kept and a portion is missing. Clone size and V and J calls were adopted from that table, with D and trimming inferred from the DNA. Of around 340,000 clones listed, over 85% were seen once; the top ten hold less than 5%.

This receptor was identified in a woman aged 55-70 years with COVID-19, enrolled during active disease. Source material: peripheral blood. The V and J genes are TRBV19 and TRBJ2-1; TRBD1 aligns across 7 bases. Here the CDR3 DNA reads TGTGCCAGTAGTGAAACGTCGGGACAGCGATACAATGAGCAGTTCTTC. Translating it yields CASSETSGQRYNEQFF.